There are many counts of the clone carrying this T cell receptor (beta chain). The antigen is undetermined. The record originates from a study of T cell repertoires in cytomegalovirus infection. Overall study context: The authors used CMV epitopes that were HLA-C-restricted (recently identified) and HLA-B-restricted (well studied). Both CMV infection and a matching HLA type were indicated by public TCR beta signatures. General study points: Using cumulative public TCR beta family frequency, the authors identified those who carried CMV together with the relevant HLA. Dominating the ex vivo response were HLA-C-restricted CMV-specific TCR beta clonotypes.

CDR1 is SNHLY, CDR2 FYNNEI, per germline. CDR3 length: 15 amino acids. The V gene end was trimmed by 3 bases and the J gene end by 7 bases; junction bases not matched to a gene: 8. Using its own MiXCR run on the reads, TCRdb lists one record per CDR3 protein. The sample holds a few hundred thousand distinct CDR3 sequences, under 45% seen once. This receptor was obtained from a human donor in good health (CMV status not recorded). Some clones in this sample may be carry-over from other donors' samples. The rearrangement uses TRBV2 and TRBJ2-1; 8 bases are a match to TRBD1. Sequenced here: cultured PBMCs, sampled from culture after CMV antigen stimulation. The CDR3 loop is CASSEGRGLGNEQFF. The CDR3 nucleotides read TGTGCCAGCAGTGAGGGCAGGGGGCTGGGGAATGAGCAGTTCTTC.